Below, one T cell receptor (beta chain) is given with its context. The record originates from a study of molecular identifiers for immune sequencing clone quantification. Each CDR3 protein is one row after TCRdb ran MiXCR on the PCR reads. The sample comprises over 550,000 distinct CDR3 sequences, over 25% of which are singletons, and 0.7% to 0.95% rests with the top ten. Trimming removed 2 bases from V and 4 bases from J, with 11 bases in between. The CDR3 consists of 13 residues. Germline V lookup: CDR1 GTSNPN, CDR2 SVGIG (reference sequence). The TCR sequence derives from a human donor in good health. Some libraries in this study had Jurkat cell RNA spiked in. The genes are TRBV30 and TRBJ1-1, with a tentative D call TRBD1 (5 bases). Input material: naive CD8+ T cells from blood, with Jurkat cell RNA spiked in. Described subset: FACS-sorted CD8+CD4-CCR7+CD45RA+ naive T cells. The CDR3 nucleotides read TGTGCCTGGAGTCCTACAGGTTTCACTGAAGCTTTCTTT. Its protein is CAWSPTGFTEAFF.